Listed below are T cell receptor beta chains from one sample, sequenced in a study of blood T cells in healthy people across ages. One entry per CDR3 protein, called by TCRdb with MiXCR from the 5' RACE reads. The profile covers 600,000 to 850,000 distinct CDR3 sequences, with approximately 39% appearing a single time and around 20% taken by the ten largest. Sequencing used blood. The receptor set was obtained from a woman in her sixties in good health. Both conserved end residues are part of each CDR3. A D gene is named only where the DNA matches it firmly. Where a row states a size, it is once, few, many or the class of an expanded clone; other rows omit it.

abundance: NA; len: 12; d_gene: NA; j_gene: TRBJ1-2; v_gene: TRBV6-5; CDR3aa: CASGGSNYGYTF; CDR3nt: TGTGCCAGCGGTGGGTCCAACTATGGCTACACCTTC
abundance: NA; len: 14; d_gene: TRBD2; j_gene: TRBJ2-1; v_gene: TRBV6-1; CDR3aa: CVSSVSGVLNEQFF; CDR3nt: TGTGTCAGCAGTGTAAGCGGGGTACTGAATGAGCAGTTCTTC
abundance: NA; len: 12; d_gene: NA; j_gene: TRBJ2-1; v_gene: TRBV20-1; CDR3aa: CSTSEGVMEQFF; CDR3nt: NA
abundance: few; len: 12; d_gene: NA; j_gene: TRBJ1-2; v_gene: TRBV6-1; CDR3aa: CASERGGYGYTF; CDR3nt: TGTGCCAGCGAGAGGGGAGGCTATGGCTACACCTTC
abundance: few; len: 14; d_gene: NA; j_gene: TRBJ2-5; v_gene: TRBV5-6; CDR3aa: CASSLLGAEETQYF; CDR3nt: TGTGCCAGCAGCTTGTTGGGGGCCGAAGAGACCCAGTACTTC
abundance: NA; len: 13; d_gene: NA; j_gene: TRBJ1-2; v_gene: TRBV7-2; CDR3aa: CASSQDFVRGYTF; CDR3nt: TGTGCCAGCAGCCAAGACTTTGTTCGGGGCTACACCTTC
abundance: NA; len: 13; d_gene: TRBD1; j_gene: TRBJ2-1; v_gene: TRBV29-1; CDR3aa: CSVVPPGGDEQFF; CDR3nt: TGCAGCGTTGTGCCCCCAGGGGGTGATGAGCAGTTCTTC
abundance: NA; len: 14; d_gene: TRBD1; j_gene: TRBJ1-1; v_gene: TRBV29-1; CDR3aa: CSVDSGTGVPEAFF; CDR3nt: TGCAGCGTTGATTCCGGGACAGGGGTCCCTGAAGCTTTCTTT
abundance: NA; len: 15; d_gene: NA; j_gene: TRBJ2-3; v_gene: TRBV6-6; CDR3aa: CANSYSGRKTDTQYF; CDR3nt: TGTGCCAACAGTTACTCAGGACGAAAAACAGATACGCAGTATTTT
abundance: once; len: 16; d_gene: TRBD2; j_gene: TRBJ2-2; v_gene: TRBV9; CDR3aa: CASSVHLAGVGGELFF; CDR3nt: TGTGCCAGCAGCGTACACTTAGCGGGAGTGGGCGGGGAGCTGTTTTTT
abundance: NA; len: 13; d_gene: NA; j_gene: TRBJ2-7; v_gene: TRBV27; CDR3aa: CASSVSGPTGQYF; CDR3nt: TGTGCCAGCAGTGTATCAGGCCCAACGGGGCAGTACTTC
abundance: many; len: 15; d_gene: NA; j_gene: TRBJ1-2; v_gene: TRBV4-2; CDR3aa: CASSQEDSGDYGYTF; CDR3nt: TGTGCCAGCAGCCAAGAAGATAGTGGCGATTATGGCTACACCTTC
abundance: few; len: 16; d_gene: TRBD1; j_gene: TRBJ1-2; v_gene: TRBV4-3; CDR3aa: CASSRPGTGMGAGYTF; CDR3nt: TGCGCCAGCAGCCGACCCGGGACAGGCATGGGTGCAGGCTACACCTTC
abundance: NA; len: 16; d_gene: TRBD2; j_gene: TRBJ2-1; v_gene: TRBV6-2/TRBV6-3; CDR3aa: CASSYWLAGVNNEQFF; CDR3nt: TGTGCCAGCAGTTACTGGCTAGCGGGAGTTAACAATGAGCAGTTCTTC
abundance: few; len: 17; d_gene: TRBD2; j_gene: TRBJ2-1; v_gene: TRBV7-8; CDR3aa: CASSPPSGRSSYNEQFF; CDR3nt: TGTGCCAGCAGCCCTCCTAGCGGGAGAAGCTCCTACAATGAGCAGTTCTTC
abundance: NA; len: 15; d_gene: TRBD2; j_gene: TRBJ2-1; v_gene: TRBV19; CDR3aa: CASTRVAGGGNEQFF; CDR3nt: TGTGCCAGTACCAGGGTCGCGGGGGGAGGAAATGAGCAGTTCTTC
abundance: few; len: 13; d_gene: NA; j_gene: TRBJ2-1; v_gene: TRBV20-1; CDR3aa: CSARREGVTAQFF; CDR3nt: TGCAGTGCTAGAAGGGAGGGGGTTACTGCGCAGTTCTTC
abundance: NA; len: 15; d_gene: NA; j_gene: TRBJ2-1; v_gene: TRBV6-2/TRBV6-3; CDR3aa: CASSYSHGSYNEQFF; CDR3nt: TGTGCCAGCAGTTACTCGCACGGATCCTACAATGAGCAGTTCTTC
abundance: few; len: 12; d_gene: NA; j_gene: TRBJ2-1; v_gene: TRBV28; CDR3aa: CASSHRDGEQFF; CDR3nt: TGTGCCAGCAGTCACCGGGACGGCGAGCAGTTCTTC
abundance: NA; len: 14; d_gene: TRBD2; j_gene: TRBJ2-3; v_gene: TRBV20-1; CDR3aa: CSALLAGDSDTQYF; CDR3nt: TGCAGTGCTCTACTAGCGGGGGACTCAGATACGCAGTATTTT
abundance: few; len: 16; d_gene: NA; j_gene: TRBJ2-3; v_gene: TRBV6-4; CDR3aa: CASSDGPLWRTDTQYF; CDR3nt: TGTGCCAGCAGTGACGGGCCCCTTTGGCGCACAGATACGCAGTATTTT
abundance: NA; len: 16; d_gene: NA; j_gene: TRBJ2-3; v_gene: TRBV21-1; CDR3aa: CASSKWAGASTETQYF; CDR3nt: TGTGCCAGCAGCAAATGGGCAGGGGCCAGCACAGAGACGCAGTATTTT
abundance: few; len: 13; d_gene: NA; j_gene: TRBJ1-5; v_gene: TRBV18; CDR3aa: CASSPNSNQPQHF; CDR3nt: TGTGCCAGCAGCCCAAATAGCAATCAGCCCCAGCATTTT
abundance: NA; len: 18; d_gene: NA; j_gene: TRBJ2-7; v_gene: TRBV28; CDR3aa: CASSPLSGIRTLRYDQYF; CDR3nt: TGTGCCAGCAGTCCCCTGTCAGGTATCCGGACTCTTCGATACGATCAGTACTTC
abundance: NA; len: 16; d_gene: TRBD2; j_gene: TRBJ2-1; v_gene: TRBV9; CDR3aa: CASSVAGTSGYNEQFF; CDR3nt: TGTGCCAGCAGCGTAGCTGGGACTAGCGGCTACAATGAGCAGTTCTTC
abundance: NA; len: 14; d_gene: TRBD2; j_gene: TRBJ2-7; v_gene: TRBV12-3/TRBV12-4; CDR3aa: CASRPTSGLYEQYF; CDR3nt: TGTGCCAGCAGGCCTACTAGCGGGCTTTACGAGCAGTACTTC
abundance: NA; len: 15; d_gene: TRBD1; j_gene: TRBJ2-4; v_gene: TRBV7-3; CDR3aa: CASSSQGTGGYERYF; CDR3nt: TGTGCCAGCAGCTCCCAGGGGACAGGGGGCTACGAGCGGTACTTC
abundance: few; len: 13; d_gene: NA; j_gene: TRBJ2-3; v_gene: TRBV21-1; CDR3aa: CASSGRSADTQYF; CDR3nt: TGTGCCAGCAGCGGCCGGAGCGCGGATACGCAGTATTTT
abundance: NA; len: 16; d_gene: NA; j_gene: TRBJ1-5; v_gene: TRBV19; CDR3aa: CASSTGGSGANQPQHF; CDR3nt: TGTGCCAGTAGTACGGGGGGATCAGGGGCGAATCAGCCCCAGCATTTT
abundance: NA; len: 15; d_gene: NA; j_gene: TRBJ1-1; v_gene: TRBV6-2/TRBV6-3; CDR3aa: CASSYSRGTNTEAFF; CDR3nt: TGTGCCAGCAGTTACTCGAGGGGAACGAACACTGAAGCTTTCTTT
abundance: few; len: 19; d_gene: NA; j_gene: TRBJ2-5; v_gene: TRBV6-5; CDR3aa: CASSSSDDGAAFGQETQYF; CDR3nt: TGTGCCAGCAGTTCCTCCGACGACGGGGCCGCCTTTGGGCAAGAGACCCAGTACTTC
abundance: NA; len: 16; d_gene: TRBD2; j_gene: TRBJ2-7; v_gene: TRBV28; CDR3aa: CASSSRLAGGGYEQYF; CDR3nt: TGTGCCAGCAGTTCAAGACTAGCGGGAGGGGGGTACGAGCAGTACTTC
abundance: NA; len: 12; d_gene: NA; j_gene: TRBJ2-1; v_gene: TRBV30; CDR3aa: CAWSVQGNEQFF; CDR3nt: TGTGCCTGGAGTGTACAGGGCAATGAGCAGTTCTTC
abundance: NA; len: 11; d_gene: NA; j_gene: TRBJ1-2; v_gene: TRBV28; CDR3aa: CVTCVGYGYTF; CDR3nt: TGTGTTACCTGTGTGGGCTATGGCTACACCTTC
abundance: NA; len: 13; d_gene: NA; j_gene: TRBJ1-5; v_gene: TRBV20-1; CDR3aa: CSANLPPGEPQHF; CDR3nt: TGCAGTGCTAACCTCCCCCCCGGGGAGCCCCAGCATTTT
abundance: many; len: 14; d_gene: TRBD1; j_gene: TRBJ1-5; v_gene: TRBV12-3/TRBV12-4; CDR3aa: CASSSGTGNQPQHF; CDR3nt: TGTGCCAGCAGTTCCGGGACAGGGAATCAGCCCCAGCATTTT
abundance: many; len: 13; d_gene: NA; j_gene: TRBJ1-2; v_gene: TRBV7-2; CDR3aa: CASSVDSVSPYTF; CDR3nt: TGTGCCAGCAGCGTAGACAGTGTTTCGCCCTACACCTTC
abundance: NA; len: 17; d_gene: NA; j_gene: TRBJ2-3; v_gene: TRBV9; CDR3aa: CASSVGTYAASTDTQYF; CDR3nt: TGTGCCAGCAGCGTAGGAACCTACGCGGCTAGCACAGATACGCAGTATTTT
abundance: NA; len: 14; d_gene: TRBD2; j_gene: TRBJ2-2; v_gene: TRBV11-3; CDR3aa: CASSSTGGTGELFF; CDR3nt: TGTGCCAGCAGCTCCACCGGGGGGACCGGGGAGCTGTTTTTT
abundance: NA; len: 14; d_gene: NA; j_gene: TRBJ2-1; v_gene: TRBV7-3; CDR3aa: CASSPNMGGNEQFF; CDR3nt: TGTGCCAGCAGCCCGAACATGGGAGGCAATGAGCAGTTCTTC
abundance: NA; len: 15; d_gene: TRBD1; j_gene: TRBJ2-1; v_gene: TRBV4-3; CDR3aa: CAGSHGTARNNEQFF; CDR3nt: TGCGCCGGCAGTCACGGGACAGCCCGAAACAATGAGCAGTTCTTC
abundance: many; len: 12; d_gene: NA; j_gene: TRBJ2-7; v_gene: TRBV20-1; CDR3aa: CSAREVYYEQYF; CDR3nt: TGCAGTGCTAGGGAGGTCTACTACGAGCAGTACTTC
abundance: NA; len: 18; d_gene: NA; j_gene: TRBJ2-4; v_gene: TRBV7-9; CDR3aa: CASSPQGARERDLNIQYF; CDR3nt: TGTGCCAGCAGCCCCCAGGGGGCGCGGGAGCGGGACCTAAACATTCAGTACTTC
abundance: NA; len: 15; d_gene: NA; j_gene: TRBJ1-2; v_gene: TRBV7-2; CDR3aa: CASSPGLLTAMGYTF; CDR3nt: TGTGCCAGCAGCCCAGGCCTACTGACGGCTATGGGCTACACCTTC
abundance: NA; len: 16; d_gene: NA; j_gene: TRBJ1-2; v_gene: TRBV3-1; CDR3aa: CASSQAWGDINYGYTF; CDR3nt: TGTGCCAGCAGCCAAGCCTGGGGGGACATCAACTATGGCTACACCTTC
abundance: NA; len: 16; d_gene: TRBD2; j_gene: TRBJ2-5; v_gene: TRBV20-1; CDR3aa: CSATTPSGGYQETQYF; CDR3nt: TGCAGTGCGACGACCCCTAGCGGGGGTTACCAAGAGACCCAGTACTTC
abundance: few; len: 15; d_gene: NA; j_gene: TRBJ2-7; v_gene: TRBV20-1; CDR3aa: CSARGGPQGPYEQYF; CDR3nt: TGCAGTGCTAGAGGGGGGCCACAGGGACCGTACGAGCAGTACTTC
abundance: NA; len: 15; d_gene: NA; j_gene: TRBJ2-7; v_gene: TRBV6-5; CDR3aa: CASSPRGTPTSEQYF; CDR3nt: TGTGCCAGCAGTCCCCGCGGGACCCCCACAAGCGAGCAGTACTTC
abundance: NA; len: 12; d_gene: TRBD1; j_gene: TRBJ2-4; v_gene: TRBV12-3/TRBV12-4; CDR3aa: CASSLGQAPRYF; CDR3nt: TGTGCCAGCAGTTTGGGACAGGCCCCGAGGTACTTC
abundance: NA; len: 14; d_gene: NA; j_gene: TRBJ2-7; v_gene: TRBV7-8; CDR3aa: CASSLDWASGEQYF; CDR3nt: TGTGCCAGCAGCTTAGACTGGGCTTCCGGCGAGCAGTACTTC
abundance: few; len: 14; d_gene: NA; j_gene: TRBJ2-7; v_gene: TRBV27; CDR3aa: CASSFSSSRYEQYF; CDR3nt: TGTGCCAGCAGTTTTTCCAGTTCCCGCTACGAGCAGTACTTC
abundance: few; len: 13; d_gene: NA; j_gene: TRBJ2-1; v_gene: TRBV7-2; CDR3aa: CASSSYQANEQFF; CDR3nt: TGTGCCAGCAGCTCCTACCAAGCCAATGAGCAGTTCTTC